Shown below are 32 T cell receptor gamma chains from a single sample sequenced in a study of human gamma delta and Vdelta1 T cells. TCRdb called clones from the PCR reads again using CATT. The table includes thousands of gamma-chain clones, around 5% detected once. Sequenced sample: naive CD27+ Vdelta1 gamma-delta T cells from blood. The receptors shown here come from a human donor in good health.

This clone has more than one count but fewer than ten. Other DNA sequences from this sample encode an identical CDR3 as well. The chain couples TRGV5 to TRGJP2. The CDR3 loop spans 14 amino acids. Per the germline V gene, CDR1 is VINAFY and CDR2 is YDVSNSKD. J lost 5 bases, V lost 5 bases, and 8 bases had no gene match. This CDR3 reads CATWGPSSDWIKTF. The CDR3, as DNA: TGTGCCACCTGGGGTCCTAGCAGTGATTGGATCAAGACGTTT.

The genes are TRGV4 and TRGJ1 or TRGJ2. TCRdb lists no J gene, so it was determined here by aligning the DNA to germline. Germline V gene lookup returns CDR1 EGSTGY and CDR2 YDSYTSSV. CDR3 size: 15 residues. V shed 4 bases and J 9 bases; nucleotides not matched to a gene: 18. DNA of the CDR3: TGTGCCACCTGGGACGAGAATTCCCGGAGGGGTAAGAAACTCTTT. The encoded protein is CATWDENSRRGKKLF.

In its sample, this clone was seen a few times. TCRdb's entry gives the protein of a much larger clone, which mismatches this DNA's translation at residue 10, likely from a read error; the protein reported here is translated from the DNA. The chain combines TRGV9 with TRGJ1 or TRGJ2. Germline V CDR1 and CDR2: GITISATS, ISYDGTV (reference sequence). CDR3 length: 12 amino acids. The CDR3 DNA follows: TGTGCCTTGGAGGTGAATTATTATAAGAACCTCTTT. This translates into CALEVNYYKNLF.

This clone was counted between two and nine times. TCRdb's entry gives the protein of a much larger clone, which mismatches this DNA's translation at residue 5, likely from a read error; the protein reported here is translated from the DNA. The V call is TRGV3, the J call TRGJ1 or TRGJ2. Trimming removed 4 bases from V and 12 bases from J; junction bases left unmatched: 9. Germline CDR1 reads VTNTFY; CDR2 reads YDVSTARD (reference sequence). This CDR3 contains 11 residues. CDR3 DNA sequence: TGTGCCACCTGGGAGAGGCGGGGGAAACTCTTT. Translation gives CATWERRGKLF.

This chain joins TRGV8 and TRGJ1 or TRGJ2. The germline V gene has CDR1 VENAVY and CDR2 YDSYNSRV. Germline trimming cut 8 bases from V and 7 bases from J; bases unmatched to any gene: 8. This CDR3 contains 11 residues. The CDR3 protein is CATFDVYKKLF. In DNA form, the CDR3 reads TGTGCCACCTTTGATGTCTATAAGAAACTCTTT.

This clone is judged medium-sized. The same CDR3 can be traced to other DNA sequences in this sample. The V and J genes are TRGV9 and TRGJ1 or TRGJ2. The CDR3 is 14 residues long. The junction had 6 bases not matched to a gene; V was cut back by 1 base and J by 3 bases. Germline assignment: CDR1 GITISATS and CDR2 ISYDGTV (reference sequence). The CDR3 reads CALWEVYGYYKKLF. The DNA of the CDR3 is TGTGCCTTGTGGGAGGTATACGGTTATTATAAGAAACTCTTT.

This clone showed up just a few times. The translation of this DNA and the TCRdb protein of a much larger clone differ at residues 5 and 6, probably owing to a read error; the protein shown here is translated from the DNA. The rearrangement joins TRGV9 to TRGJ1 or TRGJ2. There are 13 residues in the CDR3. J gave up 2 bases and V 5 bases, and 6 bases lay outside the gene matches. Per the germline V gene, CDR1 is GITISATS and CDR2 is ISYDGTV (reference sequence). This chain's CDR3 is CALWGEDYYKKLF. The CDR3 DNA follows: TGTGCCTTGTGGGGGGAGGATTATTATAAGAAACTCTTT.

This sequence joins TRGV2 and TRGJP2. Here the J gene came from matching the DNA to germline, since TCRdb omits it. V lost 0 bases to trimming and J lost 6 bases; unmatched junction nucleotides: 10. Germline CDR1 and CDR2: EGSNGY and YDSYNSKV. The CDR3 totals 16 residues. This CDR3 is CATWDGPDRGDWIKTF. The CDR3 DNA is TGTGCCACCTGGGACGGGCCCGATAGGGGTGATTGGATCAAGACGTTT.

On this clone: TCRdb's protein for this DNA is that of a much larger clone and differs from the translation at residue 4, likely a read error; the protein shown is the DNA translation. The chain is built from TRGV5 and TRGJ1 or TRGJ2. Germline V gene lookup returns CDR1 VINAFY and CDR2 YDVSNSKD. CDR3 length: 12 amino acids. The CDR3 sequence is CATGDRDHKKLF. CDR3 in DNA: TGTGCCACCGGGGACAGGGACCATAAGAAACTCTTT.

In its sample, this clone is medium-sized (0.01 to 0.1%). The chain combines TRGV3 with TRGJ1 or TRGJ2. Germline assignment: CDR1 VTNTFY and CDR2 YDVSTARD (reference sequence). CDR3 length: 11 amino acids. After removal of 2 bases from V and 9 bases from J, the junction contained 4 bases not matched to a gene. The CDR3 coding sequence is TGTGCCACCTGGGACACCGTTAAGAAACTCTTT. Translating gives CATWDTVKKLF.

With respect to this clone: TCRdb has a much larger clone's protein, which differs at residue 10 from the translation of this DNA, likely because of a read error; what is shown is the protein translated from the DNA. The V gene is TRGV3, the J gene TRGJ1 or TRGJ2. Germline CDR1 VTNTFY, CDR2 YDVSTARD (reference sequence). CDR3 length equals 11 residues. The CDR3 DNA reads TGTGCCACCTGGTATGGCTATAAGAAAATCTTT. Translation gives CATWYGYKKIF.

This clone was counted a few times. This chain joins TRGV9 and TRGJ1 or TRGJ2. The CDR3 is 14 residues long. Germline loops: CDR1 GITISATS, CDR2 ISYDGTV (reference sequence). Losses at the gene ends were 3 bases for V and 4 bases for J; bases not matched to a gene: 9. CDR3 loop: CALWECYGYYKKLF. Here the CDR3 DNA reads TGTGCCTTGTGGGAGTGTTATGGATATTATAAGAAACTCTTT.

In the case of this clone: The TCRdb protein, from a much larger clone, departs from this DNA's translation at residue 3, likely by read error; the protein shown derives from the DNA. This sequence joins TRGV9 and TRGJ1 or TRGJ2. CDR3 length: 9 residues. Germline loops: CDR1 GITISATS, CDR2 ISYDGTV (reference sequence). V shed 12 bases and J 13 bases; nucleotides not matched to a gene: 12. This CDR3 reads CAGWDHKLF. The CDR3 coding sequence is TGTGCCGGGTGGGACCATAAACTCTTT.

In regard to this clone: The junction departs from germline at one end; a sequencing error may be responsible. This chain links TRGV2 with TRGJ1 or TRGJ2. CDR1 EGSNGY and CDR2 YDSYNSKV come from the germline V gene. This CDR3 is 11 amino acids long. The CDR3 bases are TGTGCCATCTGGGACGGGCGGAAGAAACTCTTT. It is translated as CAIWDGRKKLF.

This clone was counted a few times. The rearrangement uses TRGV9 and TRGJ1 or TRGJ2. Unmatched junction bases numbered 8, after V lost 6 bases and J lost 0 bases. The CDR3 has 14 residues. The germline gives CDR1 GITISATS, CDR2 ISYDGTV (reference sequence). The CDR3 nucleotides are TGTGCCTTGTGGTTGGTTTCGAATTATTATAAGAAACTCTTT. This translates into CALWLVSNYYKKLF.

The V call is TRGV3, the J call TRGJP2. TCRdb lists no J gene, so it was determined here by aligning the DNA to germline. J gave up 10 bases and V 3 bases, and 14 bases lay outside the gene matches. This CDR3 has 15 residues. CDR1 and CDR2 from the germline V gene are VTNTFY and YDVSTARD (reference sequence). CDR3 sequence reads: CATWDGRGSVWIKTF. As DNA, the CDR3 is TGTGCCACCTGGGACGGGCGAGGTTCGGTTTGGATCAAGACGTTT.

This clone was seen a handful of times. A far larger clone differs by one base, so this is likely a read error. Other nucleotide sequences from this sample produce the same CDR3. This chain links TRGV9 with TRGJ1 or TRGJ2. With V trimmed by 7 bases and J by 3 bases, 15 bases remained unmatched. The CDR3 contains 15 residues. Germline CDR1 reads GITISATS; CDR2 reads ISYDGTV (reference sequence). The CDR3 nucleotides are TGTGCCTTGTGCGGCTCCCCCCGCCTTTATTATAAGAAACTCTTT. Its protein product is CALCGSPRLYYKKLF.

This clone is deemed medium-sized. V is TRGV2 and J is TRGJP2. The CDR3 loop spans 15 amino acids. V trimming: 2 bases; J trimming: 0 bases; junction bases outside the gene matches: 3. Germline lookup yields CDR1 EGSNGY and CDR2 YDSYNSKV. CDR3 sequence reads: CATWDVYSSDWIKTF. CDR3 in DNA: TGTGCCACCTGGGACGTATATAGTAGTGATTGGATCAAGACGTTT.

A few counts support this clone. Being one base from a much bigger clone, this may be a read error. The J gene is TRGJ1 or TRGJ2, the V gene TRGV9. The CDR3 extends over 13 amino acids. In germline, CDR1 is GITISATS, CDR2 ISYDGTV (reference sequence). The V gene end was trimmed by 1 base and the J gene end by 3 bases; junction bases not matched to a gene: 3. Here the CDR3 DNA reads TGTGCCTTGTGGGAGGTCACTTATTATAAGAAACTCTTT. Translation gives CALWEVTYYKKLF.

The V segment is TRGV9, and no J call was made. The CDR3 is 12 amino acids. The V gene's germline CDR1 is GITISATS and CDR2 ISYDGTV (reference sequence). The CDR3, as DNA: TGTGCCTTGGGGTCTGAATATTATAACAAAATATTT. It codes for CALGSEYYNKIF.

With respect to this clone: TCRdb assigns this DNA the protein of a much larger clone, which departs from its translation at residue 10; this likely reflects a read error, and the protein shown comes from translating the DNA. V usage is TRGV9 and J usage is TRGJ1 or TRGJ2. The CDR3 runs 13 residues. Germline V gene lookup returns CDR1 GITISATS and CDR2 ISYDGTV (reference sequence). DNA for the CDR3: TGTGCCTTGTGGGAGGTGAATAAGTATAGGAAACTCTTT. This sequence encodes CALWEVNKYRKLF.

With respect to this clone: The limits of the CDR3 on the DNA are not certain, so only TCRdb's listed CDR3 is given. No J gene call was made, and the V gene is TRGV5. Germline V lookup: CDR1 VINAFY, CDR2 YDVSNSKD. The CDR3 is 32 residues long, ends included. CDR3 in amino acids: CATWDPRIIIRNSLAVEQHLLSQVSIGRIQHF.

The V gene was left uncalled, and the J gene is TRGJ1 or TRGJ2. The CDR3 covers 11 residues. The chain's CDR3 is CATGYGRRKLF. CDR3 coding DNA: TGTGCCACCGGTTATGGGCGGAGGAAACTCTTT.

This clone ranks as large (0.1 to 1%). This chain joins TRGV3 and TRGJ1 or TRGJ2. The trim removed 0 bases at V and 5 bases at J, leaving 7 bases unmatched. The CDR3 runs to 14 residues. Germline V gives CDR1 VTNTFY, CDR2 YDVSTARD (reference sequence). CDR3 loop: CATWDRPHHYKKLF. DNA of the CDR3: TGTGCCACCTGGGACAGGCCTCATCATTATAAGAAACTCTTT.

This clone was observed a handful of times. The chain carries TRGV8 and TRGJP2. This CDR3 spans 15 amino acids. Unmatched junction bases numbered 12, after V lost 5 bases and J lost 6 bases. Germline CDR1 and CDR2: VENAVY and YDSYNSRV. The CDR3 here is CATWANKAGDWIKTF. DNA for the CDR3: TGTGCCACCTGGGCCAACAAGGCCGGTGATTGGATCAAGACGTTT.

The J gene was identified as TRGJP2, and no V gene was called. The CDR3 is 15 residues long. CDR3 sequence reads: CATFDGRGSVWIKTF. Written as DNA, the CDR3 is TGTGCCACCTTTGACGGGCGAGGTTCGGTTTGGATCAAGACGTTT.

In its sample, this clone ranks as medium-sized. The same CDR3 arises from other DNA sequences in this sample as well. The rearrangement uses TRGV3 and TRGJ1 or TRGJ2. V dropped 0 bases and J dropped 4; count of bases not matched to a gene: 6. There are 14 residues in the CDR3. Germline V gene data show CDR1 as VTNTFY and CDR2 as YDVSTARD (reference sequence). CDR3: CATWDRPRYYKKLF. CDR3 coding DNA: TGTGCCACCTGGGACAGGCCTAGGTATTATAAGAAACTCTTT.

The sample holds one count of this clone. The chain uses TRGV3 and TRGJP2. TCRdb leaves out the J gene; it was filled in here by matching the DNA to germline. The J segment lost 3 bases and the V segment lost 0 bases, leaving 10 bases of the junction unmatched. This CDR3 region has 17 residues. CDR1 and CDR2 from the germline V gene are VTNTFY and YDVSTARD (reference sequence). DNA of the CDR3: TGTGCCACCTGGGACAGGCGAGGAAGAGGTAGTGATTGGATCAAGACGTTT. Translated: CATWDRRGRGSDWIKTF.

This clone was observed a few times. The TCRdb record carries a much larger clone's protein, which differs from this DNA's translation at residue 9; a read error is the likely cause, and the protein listed here is the DNA translation. This rearrangement joins TRGV9 to TRGJP2. CDR1 is GITISATS and CDR2 is ISYDGTV in the germline V gene (reference sequence). This CDR3 has 12 residues. CDR3 protein: CALWEVRWNKTF. CDR3 nucleotide sequence: TGTGCCTTGTGGGAGGTGCGTTGGAACAAGACGTTT.

This sequence joins TRGV8 and TRGJP2. The J gene, not given by TCRdb, was assigned here from a germline match of the nucleotide sequence. Germline V CDR1 and CDR2: VENAVY, YDSYNSRV. CDR3 length: 16 residues. The ends lost 0 bases at V and 6 bases at J; junction bases unmatched: 10. The CDR3 DNA follows: TGTGCCACCTGGGATAGGGGGAGGTTCGGTGATTGGATCAAGACGTTT. Amino acid sequence: CATWDRGRFGDWIKTF.

The sample holds a few counts of this clone. This chain connects TRGV8 to TRGJ1 or TRGJ2. Per germline, CDR1 VENAVY and CDR2 YDSYNSRV. The trim removed 3 bases at V and 3 bases at J, leaving 8 bases unmatched. The length of the CDR3 is 14 residues. The CDR3: CATWDGGSYYKKLF. Written as DNA, the CDR3 is TGTGCCACCTGGGATGGTGGAAGTTATTATAAGAAACTCTTT.

The J gene is TRGJ1 or TRGJ2, the V gene TRGV8. TCRdb does not report a J gene; here it was assigned by matching the DNA to germline references. The V and J ends lost 6 bases and 7 bases, in that order; junction bases with no gene match: 12. In germline, CDR1 is VENAVY, CDR2 YDSYNSRV. CDR3 length equals 13 residues. DNA of the CDR3: TGTGCCACCTGGCCCTCAACTGGATATAAGAAACTCTTT. Residues: CATWPSTGYKKLF.